This entry concerns a single T cell receptor beta chain. Its antigen is not identified. These data belong to a study of Graves' ophthalmopathy and Graves' hyperthyroidism. Points from the study as a whole: Classification of ophthalmopathy versus stable hyperthyroidism by a 13-signature model yielded around 88% sensitivity and around 76% specificity.

RNA served as the template for amplifying TCR beta CDR3 regions. After a first-round RT-PCR with HTBI primers, a second-round multiplex PCR was run. TCRdb analysed the multiplex PCR reads with MiXCR anew, one entry per CDR3 protein. The data show about 240,000 distinct CDR3 sequences, 45% seen once. Germline CDR1 reads KGHDR; CDR2 reads SFDVKD. With V trimmed by 8 bases and J by 8 bases, 6 bases remained unmatched. The CDR3 runs 14 residues. This rearrangement joins TRBV24-1 to TRBJ2-2; the match to TRBD2 covers 11 bases. The TCR was taken from an adult man with Graves' ophthalmopathy. Material: peripheral blood. The CDR3 sequence: CATTLAGGDGELFF. In nucleotides, the CDR3 is TGTGCCACCACCCTAGCGGGAGGAGATGGGGAGCTGTTTTTT.